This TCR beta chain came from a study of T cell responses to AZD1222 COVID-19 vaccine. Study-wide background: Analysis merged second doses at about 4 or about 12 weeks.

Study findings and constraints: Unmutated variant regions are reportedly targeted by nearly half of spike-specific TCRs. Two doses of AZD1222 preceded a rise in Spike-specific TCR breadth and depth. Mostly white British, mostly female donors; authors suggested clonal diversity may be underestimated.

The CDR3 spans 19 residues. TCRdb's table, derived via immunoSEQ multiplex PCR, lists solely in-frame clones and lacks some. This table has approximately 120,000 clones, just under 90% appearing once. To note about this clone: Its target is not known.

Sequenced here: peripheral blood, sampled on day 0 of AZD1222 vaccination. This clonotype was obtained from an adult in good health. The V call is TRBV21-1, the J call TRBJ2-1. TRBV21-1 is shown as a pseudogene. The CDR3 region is CASSGDRARPSISYNEQFF. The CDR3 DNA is TGTGCCAGCAGCGGGGACCGGGCGCGGCCCTCGATATCCTACAATGAGCAGTTCTTC.